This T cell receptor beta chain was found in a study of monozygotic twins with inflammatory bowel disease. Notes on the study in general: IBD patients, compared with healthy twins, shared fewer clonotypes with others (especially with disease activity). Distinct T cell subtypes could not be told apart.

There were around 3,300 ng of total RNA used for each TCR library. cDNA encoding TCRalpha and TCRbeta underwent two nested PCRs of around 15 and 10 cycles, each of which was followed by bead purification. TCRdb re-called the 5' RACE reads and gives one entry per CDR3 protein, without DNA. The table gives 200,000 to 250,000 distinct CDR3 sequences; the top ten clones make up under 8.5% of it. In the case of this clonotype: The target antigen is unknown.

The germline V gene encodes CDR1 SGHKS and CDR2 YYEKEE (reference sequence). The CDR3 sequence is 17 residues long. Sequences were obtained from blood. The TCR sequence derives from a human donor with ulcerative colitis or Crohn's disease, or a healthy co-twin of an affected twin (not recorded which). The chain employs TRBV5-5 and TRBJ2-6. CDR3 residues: CASSLNADPSGANVLTF. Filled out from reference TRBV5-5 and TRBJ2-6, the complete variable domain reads DAGVTQSPTHLIKTRGQQVTLRCSPISGHKSVSWYQQVLGQGPQFIFQYYEKEERGRGNFPDRFSARQFPNYSSELNVNALLLGDSALYLCASSLNADPSGANVLTFGAGSRLTVL.